This TCR beta chain was retrieved from a study of T cells in Graves' hyperthyroidism and ophthalmopathy. Researchers took RNA transcripts and amplified the TCR beta CDR3 regions from them. Carried out on the TCR CDR3, a first-round RT-PCR used the HTBI primer set. Each CDR3 protein is one row after TCRdb ran MiXCR on the multiplex PCR reads. The repertoire consists of 600,000 or so distinct CDR3 sequences, with approximately 14% occurring once and the leading ten covering 6.5% to 9%. This clonotype was detected many times. V was trimmed by 4 bases and J by 9 bases, leaving 10 bases between them. The CDR3 length is 13 residues.

The V and J genes are TRBV12-3 or TRBV12-4 and TRBJ1-6; D not certain. The origin of this receptor is a woman aged 18-35 years with Graves' ophthalmopathy. Material: blood. CDR3 protein: CASSSRAGSPLHF. Here the CDR3 DNA reads TGTGCCAGCAGTTCCCGGGCAGGTTCACCCCTCCACTTT.